This T cell receptor (beta chain) was profiled in a study of CD8 T cells in Susac syndrome. Study-level background: More than 5 sequenced Susac syndrome patients had clinically active disease, while about 8 were in remission. Regarding the study as a whole: In Susac patients, clonal expansion was not detected in CD4+ cells.

Sequencing of TCR beta covered CD8+ and CD4+ T cells obtained from blood. The RNA, roughly 0.45 to 1 ug, was put through reverse transcription using random hexamers. An immunoSEQ multiplex PCR amplified TCR beta CDR3 over 54 Vbeta and 13 Jbeta. MiXCR, applied by TCRdb to the immunoSEQ multiplex PCR reads, yields one record per CDR3 protein. The data show more than 150,000 distinct CDR3 sequences, 95% to 96% seen once. A word on this clonotype: The target antigen is unknown.

Germline trimming cut 2 bases from V and 7 bases from J; bases unmatched to any gene: 4. CDR1 is KGHSH, CDR2 LQKENI, per germline. There are 15 residues in the CDR3. The sample taken for sequencing was CD4+ T cells from PBMCs. This sequence was found in a human donor with Susac syndrome. V gene TRBV18 combines with J gene TRBJ1-4, with 10 bases identical to TRBD1. Here the CDR3 DNA reads TGTGCCAGCTCACCAAACCGGGACAGGGGTGAAAAACTGTTTTTT. It translates to CASSPNRDRGEKLFF.